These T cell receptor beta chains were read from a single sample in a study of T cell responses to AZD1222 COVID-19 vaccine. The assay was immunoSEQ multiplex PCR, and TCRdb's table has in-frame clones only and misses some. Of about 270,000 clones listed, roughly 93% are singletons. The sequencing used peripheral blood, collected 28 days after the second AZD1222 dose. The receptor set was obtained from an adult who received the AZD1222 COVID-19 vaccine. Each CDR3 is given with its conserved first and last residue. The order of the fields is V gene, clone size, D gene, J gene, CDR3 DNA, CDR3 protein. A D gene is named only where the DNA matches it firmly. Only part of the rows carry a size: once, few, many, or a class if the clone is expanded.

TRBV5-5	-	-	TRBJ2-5	TGTGCCAGCAGCGCCCCTGCGGGGTTTGAGACCCAGTACTTC	CASSAPAGFETQYF
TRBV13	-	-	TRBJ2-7	TGTGCCAGCAGCTTCCCGGGACAACGCGAGCAGTACTTC	CASSFPGQREQYF
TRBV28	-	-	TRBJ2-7	TGTGCCAGCAGTTTAGGGTGGTCCGAGCAGTACTTC	CASSLGWSEQYF
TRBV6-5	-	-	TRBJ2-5	TGTGCCAGCAGTTACTCCCCCGCGGTTAAACAAGAGACCCAGTACTTC	CASSYSPAVKQETQYF
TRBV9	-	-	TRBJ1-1	TGTGCCAGCAGCGTAGAGGTGGAGGCTGAAGCTTTCTTT	CASSVEVEAEAFF
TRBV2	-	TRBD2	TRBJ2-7	TGTGCCAGCTCTCGACTAGCCCCCCTCGAGCAGTACTTC	CASSRLAPLEQYF
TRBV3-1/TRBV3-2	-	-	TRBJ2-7	TGTGCCAGCAGCCAACATCACCCTGGGAACGACGAGCAGTACTTC	CASSQHHPGNDEQYF
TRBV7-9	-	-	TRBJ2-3	TGTGCCAGCAGCTTAGCTCAGCGAGATACGCAGTATTTT	CASSLAQRDTQYF
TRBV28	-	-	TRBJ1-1	TGTGCCAGCAGTACCCAGGTGCCTCTAGGTTTGAACACTGAAGCTTTCTTT	CASSTQVPLGLNTEAFF
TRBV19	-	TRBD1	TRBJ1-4	TGTGCCAGTAGAGACAGGGCCTACTCAACTAATGAAAAACTGTTTTTT	CASRDRAYSTNEKLFF
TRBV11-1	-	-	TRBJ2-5	TGTGCCAGCAGCCGAGGGGATGTCCAAGAAACCCAGTACTTC	CASSRGDVQETQYF
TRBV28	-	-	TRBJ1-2	TGTGCCAGCAGTTCCCCCGCCGCAGCTCCTGGCTACACCTTC	CASSSPAAAPGYTF
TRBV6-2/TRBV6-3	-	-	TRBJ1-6	TGTGCCAGCAGTTACAACCACAGGGCGAGCTCCTATAATTCACCCCTCCACTTT	CASSYNHRASSYNSPLHF
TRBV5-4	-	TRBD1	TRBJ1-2	TGTGCCAGCAGCCCTCGGACAGGGATATATGGCTACACCTTC	CASSPRTGIYGYTF
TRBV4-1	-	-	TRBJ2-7	TGCGCCAGCAGCCAAGGAGACAGCTACTCCTACGAGCAGTACTTC	CASSQGDSYSYEQYF
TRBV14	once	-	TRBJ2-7	TGTGCCAGCAGCCAAGATATAAGTAATATTCCCTACGAGCAGTACTTC	CASSQDISNIPYEQYF
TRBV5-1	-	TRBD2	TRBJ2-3	TGCGCCAGCAGCTTTCAGTTGGGCGGGGGGCTGACAGATACGCAGTATTTT	CASSFQLGGGLTDTQYF
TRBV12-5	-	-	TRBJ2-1	TGTGCTAGTGGCCTCGGCGGGGATGAGCAGTTCTTC	CASGLGGDEQFF
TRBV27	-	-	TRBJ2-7	TGTGCCAGCAGTCCCCGTCCGTTTAGTAGCCACGAGCAGTACTTC	CASSPRPFSSHEQYF
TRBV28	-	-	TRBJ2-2	TGTGCCAGCCTACCGACGGGCAATCAAGGCGGGGAGCTGTTTTTT	CASLPTGNQGGELFF
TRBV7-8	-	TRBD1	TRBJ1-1	TGTGCCAGCAGCCCGGACAGGGCAGGAGCTTTCTTT	CASSPDRAGAFF
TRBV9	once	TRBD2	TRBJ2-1	TGTGCCAGCAGCGTGACTAGCGGGGTCTACAATGAGCAGTTCTTC	CASSVTSGVYNEQFF
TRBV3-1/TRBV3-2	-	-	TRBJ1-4	TGTGCCAGCAGCCAGGCGTCGACCCACGGTGCAAAACTGTTTTTT	CASSQASTHGAKLFF
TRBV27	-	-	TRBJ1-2	TGTGCCAGCAGTTTATCCGGGGGGAGGAACCATGGCTACACCTTC	CASSLSGGRNHGYTF
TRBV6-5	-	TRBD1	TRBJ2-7	TGTGCCAGCAGTCCGGACAGGGGTTACGAGCAGTACTTC	CASSPDRGYEQYF
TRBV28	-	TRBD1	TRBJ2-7	TGTGCCAGCAGTCAATATACCCTTGGACAGGCGAGCTCCTACGAGCAGTACTTC	CASSQYTLGQASSYEQYF
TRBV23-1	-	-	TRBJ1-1	TGCGCCAGCAGCCCTCGGGGCAGCTTTAACACTGAAGCTTTCTTT	CASSPRGSFNTEAFF
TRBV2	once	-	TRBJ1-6	TGTGCCAGCAGTGCGAAGGGTTGGAATTCACCCCTCCACTTT	CASSAKGWNSPLHF
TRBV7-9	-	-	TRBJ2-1	TGTGCCAGCAGCTTGACAGAGAATGAGCAGTTCTTC	CASSLTENEQFF
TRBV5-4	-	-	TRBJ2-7	TGTGCCAGCAGCCGGGGGAGGAGCGAGCAGTACTTC	CASSRGRSEQYF
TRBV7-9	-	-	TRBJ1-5	TGTGCCAGCAGCGACAGATTGAGTAGTCAGCCCCAGCATTTT	CASSDRLSSQPQHF
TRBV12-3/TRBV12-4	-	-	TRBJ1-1	TGTGCCAGCGGCCGGGTGAACACTGAAGCTTTCTTT	CASGRVNTEAFF
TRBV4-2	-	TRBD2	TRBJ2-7	TGTGCCAGCAGCCAAGAAGTTACTAGCGGGGGAAAAGACGAGCAGTACTTC	CASSQEVTSGGKDEQYF
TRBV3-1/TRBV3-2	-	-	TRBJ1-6	TGTGCCAGCAGCCAAGGGGGTCGGGATTCACCCCTCCACTTT	CASSQGGRDSPLHF
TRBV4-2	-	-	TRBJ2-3	TGTGCCAGCAGCCAGGGGTTCGAGGTAGATACGCAGTATTTT	CASSQGFEVDTQYF
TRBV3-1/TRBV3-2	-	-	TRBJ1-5	TGTGCCAGCAGCCAGACGGGCCAGAATCAGCCCCAGCATTTT	CASSQTGQNQPQHF
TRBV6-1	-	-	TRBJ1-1	TGTGCCAGCAGTGAAGAAGGGGGTGCTTTCTTT	CASSEEGGAFF
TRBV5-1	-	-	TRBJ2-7	TGCGCCAGCAGCTTTCAGGGTTCCTACGAGCAGTACTTC	CASSFQGSYEQYF
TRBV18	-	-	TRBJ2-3	TGTGCCAGCGCCGCTGGCCCAGATACGCAGTATTTT	CASAAGPDTQYF
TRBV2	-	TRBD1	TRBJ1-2	TGTGCCAGCAGTCCCGACCGAAGGACAGGGAATGGCTACACCTTC	CASSPDRRTGNGYTF
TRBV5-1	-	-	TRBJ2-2	TGCGCCAGCAGCCGCGATGCCAGGGAGGGGGAGCTGTTTTTT	CASSRDAREGELFF
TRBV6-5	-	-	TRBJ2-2	TGTGCCAGCCACAACACCGGGGAGCTGTTTTTT	CASHNTGELFF
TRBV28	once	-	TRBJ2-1	TGTGCCAGCAGTCCCCGTGATGAGCAGTTCTTC	CASSPRDEQFF
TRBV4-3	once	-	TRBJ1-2	TGCGCCAGCAGCCAAGCAGGAGCTAGCTATGGCTACACCTTC	CASSQAGASYGYTF
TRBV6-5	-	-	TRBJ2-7	TGTGCCAGCAGACAGACAGTCTCCTACGAGCAGTACTTC	CASRQTVSYEQYF
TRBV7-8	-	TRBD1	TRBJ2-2	TGTGCCAGCAGCCGGTTCGGGACAGGGGTAACCGGGGAGCTGTTTTTT	CASSRFGTGVTGELFF
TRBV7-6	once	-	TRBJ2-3	TGTGCCAGCAGCATAAGCCCTAGCACAGATACGCAGTATTTT	CASSISPSTDTQYF
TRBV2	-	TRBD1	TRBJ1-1	TGTGCCAGCGGAGGGGACAGGGGAGAAGCTTTCTTT	CASGGDRGEAFF
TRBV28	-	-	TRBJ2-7	TGTGCCAGCAGTTTCCGGGGAGAGCAGTACTTC	CASSFRGEQYF
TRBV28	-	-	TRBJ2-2	TGTGCCAGCAGTTTAACGTGGCAGTACACCGGGGAGCTGTTTTTT	CASSLTWQYTGELFF
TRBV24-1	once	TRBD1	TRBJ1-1	TGTGCCACCAGTGATTGGGGGGACAGGGAAGCTTTCTTT	CATSDWGDREAFF
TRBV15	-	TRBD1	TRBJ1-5	TGTGCCACCAGCAGAGATAAGGGTGGGACAGGGCTTCAGCCCCAGCATTTT	CATSRDKGGTGLQPQHF
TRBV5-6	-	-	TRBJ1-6	TGTGCCAGCAGCCCCGGCCTGGGCAGCTATAATTCACCCCTCCACTTT	CASSPGLGSYNSPLHF
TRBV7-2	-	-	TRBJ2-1	TGTGCCAGCAGCTTAGGGGGCACGTACCTCAATGAGCAGTTCTTC	CASSLGGTYLNEQFF
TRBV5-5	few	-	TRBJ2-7	TGTGCCAGCAGCCTGACGGCGGGGTATGTACAGTACTTC	CASSLTAGYVQYF
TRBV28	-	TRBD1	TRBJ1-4	TGTGCCAGCAGTTCGGGACAGGGGTTGAGAAAACTGTTTTTT	CASSSGQGLRKLFF
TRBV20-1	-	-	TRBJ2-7	TGCTCGGGGCGTCTGAACGAGCAGTACTTC	CSGRLNEQYF